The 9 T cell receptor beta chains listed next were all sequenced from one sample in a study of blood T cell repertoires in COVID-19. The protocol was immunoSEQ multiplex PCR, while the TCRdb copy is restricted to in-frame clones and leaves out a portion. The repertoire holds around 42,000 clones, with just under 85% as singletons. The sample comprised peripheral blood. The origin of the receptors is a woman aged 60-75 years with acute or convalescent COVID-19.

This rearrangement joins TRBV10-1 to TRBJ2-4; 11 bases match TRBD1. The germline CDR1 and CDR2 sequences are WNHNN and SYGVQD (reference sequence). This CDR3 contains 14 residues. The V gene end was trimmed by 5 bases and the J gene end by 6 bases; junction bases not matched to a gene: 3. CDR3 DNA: TGCGCCAGCAGTCCCGGGACAGGGGGAAACATTCAGTACTTC. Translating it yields CASSPGTGGNIQYF.

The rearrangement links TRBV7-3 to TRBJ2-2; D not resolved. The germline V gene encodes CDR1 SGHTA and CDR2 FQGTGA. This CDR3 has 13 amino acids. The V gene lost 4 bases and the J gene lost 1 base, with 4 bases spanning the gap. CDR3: CASSSMNTGELFF. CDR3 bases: TGTGCCAGCAGCTCCATGAACACCGGGGAGCTGTTTTTT.

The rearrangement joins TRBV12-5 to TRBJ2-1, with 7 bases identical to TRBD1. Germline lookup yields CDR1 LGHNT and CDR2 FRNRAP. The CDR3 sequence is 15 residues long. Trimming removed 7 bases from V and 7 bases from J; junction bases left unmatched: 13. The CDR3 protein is CASADQGGAYNEQFF. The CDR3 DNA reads TGTGCTAGTGCGGACCAAGGGGGCGCGTATAATGAGCAGTTCTTC.

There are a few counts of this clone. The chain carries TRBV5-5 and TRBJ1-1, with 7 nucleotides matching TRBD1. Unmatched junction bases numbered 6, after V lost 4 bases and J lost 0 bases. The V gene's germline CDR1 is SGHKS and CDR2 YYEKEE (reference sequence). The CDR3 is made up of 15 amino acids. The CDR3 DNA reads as TGTGCCAGCAGCCCGGGGACAGTAGTGAACACTGAAGCTTTCTTT. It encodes CASSPGTVVNTEAFF.

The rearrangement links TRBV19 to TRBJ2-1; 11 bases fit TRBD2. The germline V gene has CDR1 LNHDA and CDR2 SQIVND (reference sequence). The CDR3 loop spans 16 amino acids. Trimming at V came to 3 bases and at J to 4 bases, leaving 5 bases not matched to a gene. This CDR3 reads CASSMPGLAGYNEQFF. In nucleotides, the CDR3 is TGTGCCAGTAGTATGCCCGGACTAGCGGGTTACAATGAGCAGTTCTTC.

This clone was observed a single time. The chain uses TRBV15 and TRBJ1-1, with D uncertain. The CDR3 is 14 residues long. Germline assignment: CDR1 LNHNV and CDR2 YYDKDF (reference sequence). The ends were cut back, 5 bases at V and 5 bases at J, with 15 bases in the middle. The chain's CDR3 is CATSRETRLTEAFF. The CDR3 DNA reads TGTGCCACCAGCCGGGAAACCCGTCTTACTGAAGCTTTCTTT.

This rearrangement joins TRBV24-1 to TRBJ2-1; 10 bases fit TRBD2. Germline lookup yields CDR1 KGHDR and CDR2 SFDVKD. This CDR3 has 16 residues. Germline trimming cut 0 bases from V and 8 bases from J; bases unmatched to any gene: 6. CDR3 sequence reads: CATSDLSSGRGDEQFF. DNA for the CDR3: TGTGCCACCAGTGATTTGTCTAGCGGGAGAGGGGATGAGCAGTTCTTC.

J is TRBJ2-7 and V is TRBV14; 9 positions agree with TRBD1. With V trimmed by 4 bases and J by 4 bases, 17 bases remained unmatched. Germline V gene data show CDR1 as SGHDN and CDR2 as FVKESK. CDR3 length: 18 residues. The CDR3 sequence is CASSLMTSRTGALYEQYF. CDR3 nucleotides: TGTGCCAGCAGCCTCATGACCTCCCGGACAGGGGCATTATACGAGCAGTACTTC.

The CDR3 DNA reads TGTGCCAGCAGCGTAGATTGGGGCCCTGGGACCCAGTACTTC. Translation: CASSVDWGPGTQYF. The rearrangement links TRBV9 to TRBJ2-5; D possibly corresponds to TRBD1 (5 bases). Trimming took 0 bases from V and 7 from J, leaving 13 bases between them. Germline V gene data show CDR1 as SGDLS and CDR2 as YYNGEE. The CDR3 has 14 residues.